The source of this T cell receptor beta chain is a study of beta chain features in type 1 diabetes. Study summary: Similarity in age, gender and cell yields was seen between patients and healthy donors.

As every portion of the isolated RNA was reverse transcribed, the sequencing read expressed TCRB transcripts. The assay was immunoSEQ multiplex PCR, and TCRdb's table has in-frame clones only and misses some. The table has under 200,000 clones, around 8.4% seen once. This clone was detected a few times. Its specificity is unknown. Study-wide results and limits: Type 1 diabetes patients showed a moderate but significant shortening of TCRB CDR3s in all four CD4+ subsets.

Sequenced input: central memory CD4+ T cells from blood. This sequence originates from a young woman with type 1 diabetes.

CDR3 bases: TGTGCCAGCAGCCCCGGGACTAGCGGGAGGAAAGTATTGGAGACCCAGTACTTC. Translated: CASSPGTSGRKVLETQYF. The chain joins TRBV7-2 to TRBJ2-5; TRBD2 aligns across 15 bases. The V and J ends lost 5 bases and 5 bases, in that order; junction bases with no gene match: 12. CDR1 is SGHTA, CDR2 FQGNSA, per germline. The CDR3 runs 18 residues.